The following is a T cell receptor (beta chain) sequence with its context. Its antigen is unknown. The entry originates in a study of cytomegalovirus exposure and HLA in healthy donors. Study-wide results and caveats: In a later analysis, across HLA loci, associated TCR counts were highest for DRB1, lowest for HLA-C. Earlier analysis yielded a pattern in which most TCR beta V segments were productive about 87% or about 30% of the time. Later work found most CMV-associated TCR beta chains apparently HLA-restricted.

In the PCR, 60 Vbeta and 13 Jbeta primers were used. Clones were read by immunoSEQ multiplex PCR, and TCRdb kept only the in-frame ones, dropping some. The sample includes 95,000 to 110,000 clones, 76% of them seen just once. Sequencing used PBMCs. The receptor's source is a woman aged 18-29 years in good health and CMV-seropositive.

CDR3 sequence (DNA): TGTGCCAGCAGCTACGGACTAGACTCCCGGGGGCAGTACTTC. Its translation: CASSYGLDSRGQYF. The V and J genes are TRBV14 and TRBJ2-7, with TRBD2 matching over 7 bases. This CDR3 comprises 14 residues. Germline V gene sequence: CDR1 SGHDN, CDR2 FVKESK. After removal of 5 bases from V and 9 bases from J, the junction contained 13 bases not matched to a gene.